This TCR beta chain was sequenced in a study of shared T cell receptors in the human thymus. Profiling relied on immunoSEQ multiplex PCR, and the TCRdb table lists in-frame clones only, not all of them. Among 650,000 to 950,000 clones, around 85% were seen once, and the ten largest hold roughly 0.01%. This clone was detected a few times. This CDR3 has 11 residues. In germline, CDR1 is LNHDA, CDR2 SQIVND (reference sequence). V dropped 3 bases and J dropped 8 bases, with 4 bases sitting between them. The data were also submitted as part of a second study, on human thymus T cells. From that study: Gene usage for V and J segments appeared biased in thymic and blood repertoires. Thymic TCR repertoires of unrelated people reportedly overlapped highly.

The sample consisted of thymocytes. This sequence was found in a girl less than two years old with a congenital heart defect. V usage is TRBV19 and J usage is TRBJ1-4; D uncertain. Here the CDR3 reads CASSIREKLFF. The DNA of the CDR3 is TGTGCCAGTAGTATCAGGGAAAAACTGTTTTTT.